One and the same sample provided the 30 T cell receptor beta chains below, sequenced in a study of long-term antiretroviral therapy in people with HIV. Run at survey level, the immunoSEQ assay was version v3.0. Here immunoSEQ multiplex PCR was the method, and the copy in TCRdb shows in-frame clones only, minus some. The repertoire has roughly 16,000 clones, around 94% of them found once; the top ten carry approximately 4.6%. The material sequenced was unsorted PBMCs, taken around 6.4 years after starting antiretroviral therapy. The receptors shown here come from a woman aged 45-59 years with HIV.

CDR3 region: CASRTGTRGSIEQFF. CDR3 DNA: TGTGCCAGTAGAACCGGGACTAGAGGTTCGATTGAGCAGTTCTTC. The chain has TRBV19 and TRBJ2-1, with 8 bases matching TRBD2. V shed 6 bases and J 9 bases; nucleotides not matched to a gene: 13. The V gene's germline CDR1 is LNHDA and CDR2 SQIVND (reference sequence). This CDR3 spans 15 amino acids.

The count of this clone is one. The J gene is TRBJ1-4, the V gene TRBV14; TRBD1 aligns across 7 bases. The CDR3 has 15 amino acids. V lost 3 bases, J lost 5 bases, and 6 bases stayed unmatched. Per the germline V gene, CDR1 is SGHDN and CDR2 is FVKESK. CDR3: CASSQTGTRNEKLFF. The CDR3 DNA reads TGTGCCAGCAGCCAGACAGGGACAAGAAATGAAAAACTGTTTTTT.

J is TRBJ2-7 and V is TRBV28, with 9 bases lining up with TRBD1. The CDR3 is 15 residues long. CDR1 is MDHEN, CDR2 SYDVKM, per germline. The trim removed 8 bases at V and 2 bases at J, leaving 10 bases unmatched. As DNA, the CDR3 is TGTGCCAGCTCTTTAGGGGGACAGGGTACCTACGAGCAGTACTTC. Translation: CASSLGGQGTYEQYF.

The V and J genes are TRBV19 and TRBJ1-3; D may be TRBD1 (5 bases). With 5 bases removed from V and 0 bases from J, the gap between germline ends came to 11 bases. The germline V gene encodes CDR1 LNHDA and CDR2 SQIVND (reference sequence). The CDR3 totals 15 residues. Here the CDR3 DNA reads TGTGCCAGTAGTTTGGGGGGAAACTCTGGAAACACCATATATTTT. Amino acid sequence: CASSLGGNSGNTIYF.

The chain carries TRBV7-2 and TRBJ2-5; 8 bases are shared with TRBD2. V was clipped by 3 bases and J by 3 bases; unmatched bases: 9. The CDR3 is 16 residues long. Germline loops: CDR1 SGHTA, CDR2 FQGNSA. CDR3 DNA: TGTGCCAGCAGCTTGGCACTAGCGGCTTACAAAGAGACCCAGTACTTC. Amino acid sequence: CASSLALAAYKETQYF.

This rearrangement joins TRBV7-2 to TRBJ1-2; D may be TRBD1 (5 bases). The CDR3 sequence is 16 residues long. Deletions cut 5 bases from V and 4 bases from J, with 20 bases between. The V gene's germline CDR1 is SGHTA and CDR2 FQGNSA. The CDR3 loop reads CASSPRSGTALYGYTF. The CDR3 bases are TGTGCCAGCAGCCCCCGATCGGGGACGGCCCTCTATGGCTACACCTTC.

The chain joins TRBV5-1 to TRBJ2-7; unclear D gene. Trimming left V 0 bases short and J 2 bases short, with 9 bases between. Germline CDR1 reads SGHRS; CDR2 reads YFSETQ. The CDR3 is 14 amino acids. CDR3 nucleotide sequence: TGCGCCAGCAGCTTGGGTCCGGAACCCTACGAGCAGTACTTC. Encoded protein: CASSLGPEPYEQYF.

The chain employs TRBV9 and TRBJ2-1; TRBD1 matches at 8 bases. The J segment lost 7 bases and the V segment lost 6 bases, leaving 12 bases of the junction unmatched. The CDR3 covers 15 residues. The germline V gene has CDR1 SGDLS and CDR2 YYNGEE. This CDR3 reads CASTQAGTGRNEQFF. As DNA, the CDR3 is TGTGCCAGCACTCAGGCCGGGACAGGAAGAAATGAGCAGTTCTTC.

The V call is TRBV13, the J call TRBJ1-2; D uncertain. The germline V gene has CDR1 PRHDT and CDR2 FYEKMQ (reference sequence). V lost 1 base to trimming and J lost 6 bases, with 12 bases between them. The CDR3 runs to 14 residues. Here the CDR3 reads CASSLVGETDGYTF. CDR3 DNA sequence: TGTGCCAGCAGCTTAGTGGGTGAAACGGATGGCTACACCTTC.

CDR3 DNA: TGTGCCAGCGGGGCTCGGCGGACCGGGGAGCTGTTTTTT. This gives the protein CASGARRTGELFF. V is TRBV11-1 and J is TRBJ2-2; TRBD1 is a possible D gene (5 bases). Looked up from germline, CDR1 is SGHAT and CDR2 is FQDESV (reference sequence). Trimming left V 8 bases short and J 5 bases short, with 12 bases between. The CDR3 totals 13 residues.

V and J are TRBV10-3 and TRBJ2-1, with D hard to call. The CDR3 has 13 residues. V was shortened by 3 bases and J by 5 bases, with 8 bases between the two germline ends. Germline CDR1 reads ENHRY; CDR2 reads SYGVKD. DNA for the CDR3: TGTGCCATCAGTGATGGTCTAAACAATGAGCAGTTCTTC. Residues: CAISDGLNNEQFF.

V and J are TRBV6-5 and TRBJ1-2; unclear D gene. The CDR3 runs 14 residues. CDR1 MNHEY and CDR2 SVGAGI come from the germline V gene. With 11 bases removed from V and 4 bases from J, the gap between germline ends came to 20 bases. The CDR3: CAAKLSEIGYGYTF. CDR3 in DNA: TGTGCCGCCAAACTCTCAGAGATCGGCTATGGCTACACCTTC.

The chain employs TRBV11-2 and TRBJ2-3; no clear D. The germline V gene has CDR1 SGHAT and CDR2 FQNNGV. The CDR3 runs 16 residues. The ends were cut back, 5 bases at V and 4 bases at J, with 19 bases in the middle. CDR3 sequence reads: CASSDLFGKGSDTQYF. The CDR3 nucleotides read TGTGCCAGCAGCGACCTTTTTGGGAAGGGATCAGATACGCAGTATTTT.

The V call is TRBV7-2, the J call TRBJ2-5; D possibly corresponds to TRBD2 (5 bases). CDR1 SGHTA and CDR2 FQGNSA come from the germline V gene. This CDR3 has 13 amino acids. V gave up 5 bases and J gave up 2 bases, with 9 bases separating them. CDR3 coding DNA: TGTGCCAGCAGCCTCGGACTTCAAGAGACCCAGTACTTC. It codes for CASSLGLQETQYF.

The chain recombines TRBV5-4 with TRBJ1-2; 7 bases line up with TRBD1. Germline CDR1 is SGHNT and CDR2 is YYREEE (reference sequence). V shed 6 bases and J 4 bases; nucleotides not matched to a gene: 6. This CDR3 spans 13 amino acids. CDR3 nucleotide sequence: TGTGCCAGCAACCCGGGACAGACCTATGGCTACACCTTC. This sequence encodes CASNPGQTYGYTF.

CDR3: CASSRTAGLAGNTDTQYF. The CDR3, as DNA: TGTGCCAGTAGTAGGACGGCTGGACTAGCGGGGAACACAGATACGCAGTATTTT. The chain joins TRBV19 to TRBJ2-3; 12 bases are shared with TRBD2. V lost 4 bases, J lost 2 bases, and 10 bases stayed unmatched. The CDR3 consists of 18 residues. The germline CDR1 and CDR2 sequences are LNHDA and SQIVND (reference sequence).

The chain joins TRBV20-1 to TRBJ2-2; D uncertain. Trimming took 6 bases from V and 6 from J, leaving 8 bases between them. The CDR3 is made up of 11 amino acids. Germline loops: CDR1 DFQATT, CDR2 SNEGSKA (reference sequence). CDR3 in amino acids: CSAHASGELFF. CDR3 nucleotides: TGCAGTGCCCACGCCTCCGGGGAGCTGTTTTTT.

V gene TRBV6-1 combines with J gene TRBJ1-5; weak D call: TRBD1 (6 bases). Per germline, CDR1 MNHNS and CDR2 SASEGT. CDR3 size: 13 residues. Trimming took off 6 bases at V and 7 bases at J, with 13 bases between the two ends. The DNA of the CDR3 is TGTGCCAGCAGCCGCCAGGGGTTACAGCCCCAGCATTTT. It encodes CASSRQGLQPQHF.

J is TRBJ2-1 and V is TRBV7-3; TRBD2 agrees at 10 bases. The V gene end was trimmed by 8 bases and the J gene end by 0 bases; junction bases not matched to a gene: 1. Germline V gene sequence: CDR1 SGHTA, CDR2 FQGTGA. The CDR3 is made up of 14 amino acids. The CDR3 coding sequence is TGTGCCAGCTCTAGCGGGGGCTCCTACAATGAGCAGTTCTTC. This encodes CASSSGGSYNEQFF.

This sequence joins TRBV10-3 and TRBJ1-2, with 7 bases that match TRBD1. From germline, CDR1 is ENHRY and CDR2 SYGVKD. The CDR3 sequence is 12 residues long. Germline trimming cut 10 bases from V and 4 bases from J; bases unmatched to any gene: 6. CDR3 loop: CATARDSYGYTF. CDR3 DNA sequence: TGTGCCACCGCCCGGGACAGCTATGGCTACACCTTC.

V usage is TRBV10-3 and J usage is TRBJ2-2, with D perhaps matching TRBD1 or TRBD2 (5 bases each). V was cut by 6 bases and J by 1 base, with 18 bases left in between. Germline V CDR1 and CDR2: ENHRY, SYGVKD. This CDR3 comprises 17 residues. The CDR3 spells CAIRESSGPLNTGELFF. CDR3 DNA sequence: TGTGCCATCAGAGAATCCTCGGGACCGTTGAACACCGGGGAGCTGTTTTTT.

The rearrangement links TRBV6-5 to TRBJ2-5, with 7 nucleotides matching TRBD2. From germline, CDR1 is MNHEY and CDR2 SVGAGI. The length of the CDR3 is 13 residues. The junction had 7 bases not matched to a gene; V was cut back by 11 bases and J by 1 base. DNA of the CDR3: TGTGCCGGGGGGGAGGGCCCCCAAGAGACCCAGTACTTC. Protein product: CAGGEGPQETQYF.

The chain joins TRBV9 to TRBJ1-1; D gene unclear. Germline CDR1 SGDLS, CDR2 YYNGEE. V was clipped by 1 base and J by 5 bases, with 18 bases between them. This CDR3 has 16 residues. The CDR3: CASSVNGESLGTEAFF. In DNA form, the CDR3 reads TGTGCCAGCAGCGTAAATGGCGAATCCTTGGGGACTGAAGCTTTCTTT. The whole variable domain, remainder taken from reference TRBV9 and TRBJ1-1, is DSGVTQTPKHLITATGQRVTLRCSPRSGDLSVYWYQQSLDQGLQFLIQYYNGEERAKGNILERFSAQQFPDLHSELNLSSLELGDSALYFCASSVNGESLGTEAFFGQGTRLTVV.

The V call is TRBV4-3, the J call TRBJ1-3; D is unclear. Trimming removed 0 bases at V and 4 bases at J, with 7 bases between. The CDR3 loop spans 14 amino acids. Germline CDR1 is LGHNA and CDR2 is YSLEER. The CDR3 reads CASSQERSGNTIYF. The CDR3 nucleotides are TGCGCCAGCAGCCAAGAGAGGTCCGGAAACACCATATATTTT.

V usage is TRBV28 and J usage is TRBJ1-2; 8 nucleotides match TRBD1. CDR3 length equals 16 residues. The trim removed 1 base at V and 2 bases at J, leaving 6 bases unmatched. Per germline, CDR1 MDHEN and CDR2 SYDVKM. The CDR3 region is CASSLFSGGANYGYTF. The CDR3 nucleotides read TGTGCCAGCAGTTTATTTTCAGGGGGCGCGAACTATGGCTACACCTTC.

This clone showed up just once. CDR3 DNA sequence: TGTGCCAGCAGCTTACACAGGGGCACCGGGGAGCTGTTTTTT. Translating gives CASSLHRGTGELFF. The rearrangement links TRBV11-2 to TRBJ2-2, with TRBD1 matching over 7 bases. From germline, CDR1 is SGHAT and CDR2 FQNNGV. V dropped 2 bases and J dropped 4; count of bases not matched to a gene: 1. This CDR3 contains 14 residues.

The chain combines TRBV19 with TRBJ2-7; possibly TRBD1 for D (6 bases). Looked up from germline, CDR1 is LNHDA and CDR2 is SQIVND (reference sequence). CDR3 size: 14 residues. V gave up 4 bases and J gave up 2 bases, with 12 bases separating them. As DNA, the CDR3 is TGTGCCAGTAGTAATAGGGGACAAACCTACGAGCAGTACTTC. Amino acid sequence: CASSNRGQTYEQYF.

V gene TRBV19 combines with J gene TRBJ2-5; no definite D call. The V and J ends lost 6 bases and 3 bases respectively, with 11 bases between them. The CDR3 has 13 residues. CDR1 is LNHDA, CDR2 SQIVND, per germline (reference sequence). CDR3 coding DNA: TGTGCCAGTAGGTCGGCAGACAAAGAGACCCAGTACTTC. Protein: CASRSADKETQYF.

The V call is TRBV5-1, the J call TRBJ1-5; D uncertain. This CDR3 comprises 15 residues. V was trimmed by 0 bases and J by 5 bases, leaving 12 bases between them. Germline assignment: CDR1 SGHRS and CDR2 YFSETQ. CDR3: CASSLGALGYQPQHF. CDR3 DNA sequence: TGCGCCAGCAGCTTGGGTGCGTTAGGATATCAGCCCCAGCATTTT.

Comments on this clone: The sample carries other DNA sequences with the same CDR3. V usage is TRBV27 and J usage is TRBJ2-1; 9 bases fit TRBD1. With 3 bases clipped from V and 4 bases from J, the junction kept 1 base outside the gene matches. Germline CDR1 and CDR2: MNHEY and SMNVEV (reference sequence). This CDR3 has 14 amino acids. The CDR3 spells CASSFGTGYNEQFF. In DNA form, the CDR3 reads TGTGCCAGCAGTTTCGGGACAGGGTACAATGAGCAGTTCTTC.